Listed below are T cell receptor beta chains from one sample, sequenced in a study of T-cell reconstitution after alpha-beta-depleted transplantation in children. MiXCR was run by TCRdb on the PCR reads, yielding one entry per CDR3 protein. The profile shows hundreds of thousands of distinct CDR3 sequences, roughly a quarter of them singletons. This material consisted of PBMCs, mostly from graft donor cells, taken 360 days after TCRalphabeta/CD19-depleted stem cell transplant. The receptor set was obtained from a female patient between 2 and 15 years old who had a stem cell transplant for congenital amegakaryocytic thrombocytopenia, so the T cells may come from the graft donor. The CDR3 runs from the conserved cysteine through the conserved F or W. The order of the fields is D gene, clone size, V gene, J gene, CDR3 DNA, CDR3 protein. A D gene is named only where the DNA matches it firmly. The size entry is marked missing in some rows and otherwise reads once, few, many or a size class.

d_call: TRBD1; clone_size: few; v_call: TRBV28; j_call: TRBJ1-4; cdr3_nt: TGTGCCAGCAGTTTCGGGACAGGGAGTAATGAAAAACTGTTTTTT; cdr3_aa: CASSFGTGSNEKLFF
d_call: TRBD2; clone_size: NA; v_call: TRBV7-2; j_call: TRBJ2-2; cdr3_nt: TGTGCCAGCAGCTCCGCGCTTAGCGGGAGATGGTCGAACACCGGGGAGCTGTTTTTT; cdr3_aa: CASSSALSGRWSNTGELFF
d_call: NA; clone_size: few; v_call: TRBV28; j_call: TRBJ2-2; cdr3_nt: TGTGCCAGCAGTTATGACAGTTCATTCCGGGAGCTGTTTTTT; cdr3_aa: CASSYDSSFRELFF
d_call: NA; clone_size: NA; v_call: TRBV29-1; j_call: TRBJ2-7; cdr3_nt: TGCAGCGTTGTCGTTCACGTATTCTCGGACGAGCAGTACTTC; cdr3_aa: CSVVVHVFSDEQYF
d_call: NA; clone_size: NA; v_call: TRBV12-3/TRBV12-4; j_call: TRBJ2-5; cdr3_nt: TGTGCCAGCAGTCGGTACCCAATAGACAGACCCCAAGAGACCCAGTACTTC; cdr3_aa: CASSRYPIDRPQETQYF
d_call: NA; clone_size: NA; v_call: TRBV20-1; j_call: TRBJ1-4; cdr3_nt: TGCAGTGCCACGGTAGGGAAGTTCAATGAAAAACTGTTTTTT; cdr3_aa: CSATVGKFNEKLFF
d_call: NA; clone_size: few; v_call: TRBV6-1; j_call: TRBJ1-6; cdr3_nt: TGTGCCAGCGGAAACAATGCTCCTTATAATTCACCCCTCCACTTT; cdr3_aa: CASGNNAPYNSPLHF
d_call: NA; clone_size: few; v_call: TRBV9; j_call: TRBJ2-7; cdr3_nt: TGTGCCAGCAGCCTCCTTGGGGACGGCTACGAGCAGTACTTC; cdr3_aa: CASSLLGDGYEQYF
d_call: NA; clone_size: many; v_call: TRBV29-1; j_call: TRBJ2-3; cdr3_nt: TGCAGCGTTGGAATGGCGGAAAGCACAGATACGCAGTATTTT; cdr3_aa: CSVGMAESTDTQYF
d_call: NA; clone_size: once; v_call: TRBV11-3; j_call: TRBJ2-1; cdr3_nt: TGTGCCAGCAGCCCCGCCCGAGGTTATGAGCAGTTCTTC; cdr3_aa: CASSPARGYEQFF
d_call: NA; clone_size: NA; v_call: TRBV20-1; j_call: TRBJ1-1; cdr3_nt: TGCAGTGCTTCAGGGTACGCGGGTAAGCAGAACACTGAAGCTTTCTTT; cdr3_aa: CSASGYAGKQNTEAFF
d_call: NA; clone_size: NA; v_call: TRBV5-1; j_call: TRBJ2-3; cdr3_nt: TGCGCCAGCAGGATCAACACAGATACGCAGTATTTT; cdr3_aa: CASRINTDTQYF
d_call: NA; clone_size: many; v_call: TRBV14; j_call: TRBJ2-2; cdr3_nt: TGTGCCAGCAGCCCCCAGAACACCGGGGAGCTGTTTTTT; cdr3_aa: CASSPQNTGELFF
d_call: NA; clone_size: many; v_call: TRBV5-5; j_call: TRBJ2-3; cdr3_nt: TGTGCCAGCAGCTTAACTTCAGGGCCTACAGATACGCAGTATTTT; cdr3_aa: CASSLTSGPTDTQYF
d_call: NA; clone_size: many; v_call: TRBV29-1; j_call: TRBJ1-1; cdr3_nt: TGCAGCGCCGCAGCGGGCGTGGGGTACACTGAAGCTTTCTTT; cdr3_aa: CSAAAGVGYTEAFF
d_call: TRBD1; clone_size: NA; v_call: TRBV6-2/TRBV6-3; j_call: TRBJ2-7; cdr3_nt: TGTGCCAGCAGCCCCAACCGGGACAGGGGTAGGTACGAGCAGTACTTC; cdr3_aa: CASSPNRDRGRYEQYF
d_call: NA; clone_size: NA; v_call: TRBV28; j_call: TRBJ1-3; cdr3_nt: TGTGCCAGCAGTTTATCCTCCAATTCCATATATTTT; cdr3_aa: CASSLSSNSIYF
d_call: TRBD1; clone_size: NA; v_call: TRBV12-3/TRBV12-4; j_call: TRBJ2-7; cdr3_nt: TGTGCCAGCAGCGTAACAGGGGACGTGCAGTACTTC; cdr3_aa: CASSVTGDVQYF
d_call: TRBD1; clone_size: NA; v_call: TRBV5-1; j_call: TRBJ2-7; cdr3_nt: TGCGCCAGCAGACTCGGGACAGGGACCTACGAGCAGTACTTC; cdr3_aa: CASRLGTGTYEQYF
d_call: NA; clone_size: few; v_call: TRBV15; j_call: TRBJ2-5; cdr3_nt: TGTGCCACCGCATCCGGCGGGCATCAAGAGACCCAGTACTTC; cdr3_aa: CATASGGHQETQYF
d_call: NA; clone_size: NA; v_call: TRBV9; j_call: TRBJ2-1; cdr3_nt: TGTGCCAGCAGCGTAGGGGGGACTCGATCCTACAATGAGCAGTTCTTC; cdr3_aa: CASSVGGTRSYNEQFF
d_call: TRBD1; clone_size: NA; v_call: TRBV5-4; j_call: TRBJ1-2; cdr3_nt: TGTGCCAGCACCGGGACAGGGAATAACTATGGCTACACCTTC; cdr3_aa: CASTGTGNNYGYTF
d_call: TRBD1; clone_size: NA; v_call: TRBV20-1; j_call: TRBJ2-2; cdr3_nt: TGCAGTGCCCTGGGACAGGGGGCCACCGGGGAGCTGTTTTTT; cdr3_aa: CSALGQGATGELFF
d_call: TRBD1; clone_size: few; v_call: TRBV24-1; j_call: TRBJ2-2; cdr3_nt: TGTGCCACCAGTGATTCCTGGACAGGGGCCACCGGGGAGCTGTTTTTT; cdr3_aa: CATSDSWTGATGELFF
d_call: NA; clone_size: few; v_call: TRBV29-1; j_call: TRBJ2-2; cdr3_nt: TGCAGCGTTGATTATCCAGGGACCGGGGAGCTGTTTTTT; cdr3_aa: CSVDYPGTGELFF
d_call: NA; clone_size: few; v_call: TRBV5-1; j_call: TRBJ2-7; cdr3_nt: TGCGCCAGCAGAAGACAGGCAGACTCCTACGAGCAGTACTTC; cdr3_aa: CASRRQADSYEQYF
d_call: NA; clone_size: few; v_call: TRBV15; j_call: TRBJ2-5; cdr3_nt: TGTGCCACCAGCAGAGATCCTCAGGGGAAGACCCAGTACTTC; cdr3_aa: CATSRDPQGKTQYF
d_call: NA; clone_size: NA; v_call: TRBV12-3/TRBV12-4; j_call: TRBJ2-2; cdr3_nt: TGTGCCAGCAGTTTTATGGGGGACACCGGGGAGCTGTTTTTT; cdr3_aa: CASSFMGDTGELFF
d_call: NA; clone_size: few; v_call: TRBV9; j_call: TRBJ1-1; cdr3_nt: TGTGCCAGCAGCGGCAGGGAGGCTGAAGCTTTCTTT; cdr3_aa: CASSGREAEAFF
d_call: NA; clone_size: few; v_call: TRBV5-6; j_call: TRBJ2-1; cdr3_nt: TGTGCCAGCAGCAGCCGGGGCGGATACAATGAGCAGTTCTTC; cdr3_aa: CASSSRGGYNEQFF
d_call: NA; clone_size: NA; v_call: TRBV12-3/TRBV12-4; j_call: TRBJ2-1; cdr3_nt: TGTGCCAGCAGCCGCGAACAGACTATCAACAATGAGCAGTTCTTC; cdr3_aa: CASSREQTINNEQFF
d_call: TRBD1; clone_size: NA; v_call: TRBV4-1; j_call: TRBJ2-2; cdr3_nt: TGCGCCAGCAGCCCCCGGACAGGGGGTCTCGCCGGGGAGCTGTTTTTT; cdr3_aa: CASSPRTGGLAGELFF
d_call: TRBD1; clone_size: NA; v_call: TRBV4-1; j_call: TRBJ1-5; cdr3_nt: TGCGCCAGCAGCCAAGGTGGTAGGGGGCCCATCCAGCCCCAGCATTTT; cdr3_aa: CASSQGGRGPIQPQHF
d_call: NA; clone_size: NA; v_call: TRBV18; j_call: TRBJ1-3; cdr3_nt: TGTGCCAGCTCACCTGGGAGCTCTGGAAACACCATATATTTT; cdr3_aa: CASSPGSSGNTIYF
d_call: TRBD1; clone_size: few; v_call: TRBV7-9; j_call: TRBJ1-2; cdr3_nt: TGTGCCAGCAGCTTATGGGACAGCGATTATGGCTACACCTTC; cdr3_aa: CASSLWDSDYGYTF
d_call: NA; clone_size: NA; v_call: TRBV5-1; j_call: TRBJ2-7; cdr3_nt: TGCGCCAGCAGCTCTTCTAGCGCCTACGAGCAGTACTTC; cdr3_aa: CASSSSSAYEQYF
d_call: NA; clone_size: NA; v_call: TRBV12-3/TRBV12-4; j_call: TRBJ1-2; cdr3_nt: TGTGCCAGCAGTTTACTGGCGGCAGGCCCTAACTATGGCTACACCTTC; cdr3_aa: CASSLLAAGPNYGYTF
d_call: NA; clone_size: NA; v_call: TRBV20-1; j_call: TRBJ1-1; cdr3_nt: TGCAGTGCTAGACAACCCAGGGAAACTGAAGCTTTCTTT; cdr3_aa: CSARQPRETEAFF
d_call: NA; clone_size: NA; v_call: TRBV6-4; j_call: TRBJ2-1; cdr3_nt: TGTGCCAGCAGTAACGAGGCATGGGGAAATGAGCAGTTCTTC; cdr3_aa: CASSNEAWGNEQFF
d_call: TRBD2; clone_size: many; v_call: TRBV27; j_call: TRBJ2-7; cdr3_nt: TGTGCCAGCAGTTTCGGACTAGCGGGAGGCTACGAGCAGTACTTC; cdr3_aa: CASSFGLAGGYEQYF
d_call: NA; clone_size: NA; v_call: TRBV5-1; j_call: TRBJ2-7; cdr3_nt: TGCGCCAGCAGCTTGGTTTTAGCGGCCTCCTCCTACGAGCAGTACTTC; cdr3_aa: CASSLVLAASSYEQYF
d_call: TRBD2; clone_size: NA; v_call: TRBV10-3; j_call: TRBJ2-1; cdr3_nt: TGTGCCATCAGGGAGACTAGCGGGCTTGACCACAATGAGCAGTTCTTC; cdr3_aa: CAIRETSGLDHNEQFF
d_call: TRBD1; clone_size: few; v_call: TRBV12-3/TRBV12-4; j_call: TRBJ2-1; cdr3_nt: TGTGCCAGCAGTTCCTACAGGGGGTCGCAAGAGCAGTTCTTC; cdr3_aa: CASSSYRGSQEQFF
d_call: NA; clone_size: NA; v_call: TRBV7-9; j_call: TRBJ2-1; cdr3_nt: TGTGCCAGCAGCTGGGTCGGGACTCATCAGTTCTTC; cdr3_aa: CASSWVGTHQFF
d_call: NA; clone_size: NA; v_call: TRBV4-2; j_call: TRBJ2-7; cdr3_nt: TGTGCCAGCAGCCAAGTAACAAGCTCCGAGCAGTACTTC; cdr3_aa: CASSQVTSSEQYF
d_call: NA; clone_size: few; v_call: TRBV20-1; j_call: TRBJ2-2; cdr3_nt: TGCAGTGCAGCTTCACTAGGGGAGCTGTTTTTT; cdr3_aa: CSAASLGELFF
d_call: NA; clone_size: NA; v_call: TRBV2; j_call: TRBJ1-5; cdr3_nt: TGTGCCAGCAGTGAGGACGCTCCTCAGCCCCAGCATTTT; cdr3_aa: CASSEDAPQPQHF
d_call: NA; clone_size: NA; v_call: TRBV2; j_call: TRBJ1-2; cdr3_nt: TGTGCCAGCAGTGGGCAGGCCTCTAGTCTCTATGGCTACACCTTC; cdr3_aa: CASSGQASSLYGYTF
d_call: NA; clone_size: few; v_call: TRBV2; j_call: TRBJ1-1; cdr3_nt: TGTGCCAGCAGTGAAAGCGGGCAGAACACTGAAGCTTTCTTT; cdr3_aa: CASSESGQNTEAFF
d_call: TRBD1; clone_size: many; v_call: TRBV29-1; j_call: TRBJ1-2; cdr3_nt: TGCAGCGTTGAAGAATTACAGGGGGCGAGCTACACCTTC; cdr3_aa: CSVEELQGASYTF
d_call: NA; clone_size: few; v_call: TRBV10-3; j_call: TRBJ1-1; cdr3_nt: TGTGCCATCAGTGCCCCCGGGAGTAGGAGGGAAGCTTTCTTT; cdr3_aa: CAISAPGSRREAFF
d_call: NA; clone_size: NA; v_call: TRBV29-1; j_call: TRBJ2-2; cdr3_nt: TGCAGCGCCGCAGGGTTATCCGGGGAGCTGTTTTTT; cdr3_aa: CSAAGLSGELFF
d_call: TRBD1; clone_size: few; v_call: TRBV4-1; j_call: TRBJ1-3; cdr3_nt: TGCGCCAGCAGCCGTGGACAGGGAGTAAGGAACACCATATATTTT; cdr3_aa: CASSRGQGVRNTIYF
d_call: TRBD1; clone_size: NA; v_call: TRBV4-1; j_call: TRBJ1-3; cdr3_nt: TGCGCCAGCAGCCAGGGTGACAGGGGACGTGGAAACACCATATATTTT; cdr3_aa: CASSQGDRGRGNTIYF
d_call: NA; clone_size: NA; v_call: TRBV7-2; j_call: TRBJ1-2; cdr3_nt: TGTGCCAGCAGCTTAGTCCCGGGGAAGCGATATGGCTACACCTTC; cdr3_aa: CASSLVPGKRYGYTF